This record concerns one TCR beta chain sequence. CDR1 SNHLY and CDR2 FYNNEI come from the germline V gene. V dropped 3 bases and J dropped 0 bases, with 9 bases sitting between them. CDR3 length: 15 amino acids. This sample was taken from a study of blood T cell repertoires in COVID-19. Whole-study context: In each case, the material was cDNA or gDNA derived from T cells, B-cell-depleted T cells, or PBMCs.

Authors' analysis steps: Quantification of nucleated cells was approximated via reference gene primer amplification. Repertoires were generated with immunoSEQ multiplex PCR, while TCRdb's copy carries only in-frame clones and drops some. The V and J calls and clone size were taken over from that table, and D and trimming were inferred from the DNA. This repertoire shows about 180,000 clones, 75% to 90% found once; its top ten account for 2.9%. This rearrangement joins TRBV2 to TRBJ1-3, with D possibly matching TRBD1 (5 bases). This clonotype was sampled from a woman aged 60-70 years with acute or convalescent COVID-19. Sequenced material: peripheral blood. In DNA, the CDR3 is TGTGCCAGCAGTGAGGGACTGTTCTCTGGAAACACCATATATTTT. This encodes CASSEGLFSGNTIYF.